Following are 14 T cell receptor beta chains from one sample sequenced in a study of OX40 agonist ivuxolimab in advanced cancers. The repertoire was sequenced with immunoSEQ multiplex PCR; TCRdb's copy has only in-frame clones and lacks some. The sample lists tens of thousands of clones, approximately 86% seen once, with 0.3% to 0.4% in the top ten. The sequenced sample was CD4+ or CD8+ T cells sorted from blood, obtained in a trial of the OX40 agonist ivuxolimab. Receptors were obtained from an adult with an advanced solid tumor such as melanoma, head and neck, liver or kidney cancer.

The chain links TRBV10-3 to TRBJ1-1; no firm D call. Trimming pared 11 bases from V and 0 bases from J, leaving 16 bases between. Germline V gene sequence: CDR1 ENHRY, CDR2 SYGVKD. This CDR3 region has 14 residues. DNA for the CDR3: TGTGCCGCCCAAAAAGCAGGAATGAACACTGAAGCTTTCTTT. Its protein is CAAQKAGMNTEAFF.

CDR3 protein: CASSPDRVITDTQYF. In DNA form, the CDR3 reads TGCGCCAGCAGCCCTGACAGGGTGATCACAGATACGCAGTATTTT. The chain carries TRBV5-1 and TRBJ2-3; 7 bases fit TRBD1. The CDR3 runs to 15 residues. CDR1 is SGHRS and CDR2 is YFSETQ in the germline V gene. The ends lost 4 bases at V and 2 bases at J; junction bases unmatched: 7. Drawing the rest from reference TRBV5-1 and TRBJ2-3, the complete variable domain is KAGVTQTPRYLIKTRGQQVTLSCSPISGHRSVSWYQQTPGQGLQFLFEYFSETQRNKGNFPGRFSGRQFSNSRSEMNVSTLELGDSALYLCASSPDRVITDTQYFGPGTRLTVL.

The rearrangement joins TRBV28 to TRBJ2-5; possibly TRBD2 for D (5 bases). V was pared by 2 bases and J by 5 bases, with 15 bases between. The CDR3 sequence is 15 residues long. In germline, CDR1 is MDHEN, CDR2 SYDVKM. The chain's CDR3 is CASSLNEGMGETQYF. CDR3 nucleotide sequence: TGTGCCAGCAGTTTAAACGAGGGCATGGGGGAGACCCAGTACTTC.

This rearrangement joins TRBV14 to TRBJ2-1; the D is unclear. Germline V gene data show CDR1 as SGHDN and CDR2 as FVKESK. The CDR3 runs to 12 residues. V lost 3 bases and J lost 10, with 10 bases in between. In nucleotides, the CDR3 is TGTGCCAGCAGCCAGGGCTTGGGAGAGCAGTTCTTC. As protein: CASSQGLGEQFF. Full variable domain (rest looked up from reference TRBV14 and TRBJ2-1): EAGVTQFPSHSVIEKGQTVTLRCDPISGHDNLYWYRRVMGKEIKFLLHFVKESKQDESGMPNNRFLAERTGGTYSTLKVQPAELEDSGVYFCASSQGLGEQFFGPGTRLTVL.

In its sample, this clone was seen a few times. V and J are TRBV7-8 and TRBJ2-6, with D possibly matching TRBD2 (6 bases). The germline CDR1 and CDR2 sequences are SGHVS and FQNEAQ. Trimming took 1 base from V and 0 from J, leaving 10 bases between them. CDR3 length: 17 amino acids. The CDR3 region is CASSLEIGGSGANVLTF. CDR3 nucleotides: TGTGCCAGCAGCTTAGAAATCGGGGGCTCTGGGGCCAACGTCCTGACTTTC.

The count of this clone is one. The chain links TRBV7-9 to TRBJ1-6, with TRBD1 matching over 10 bases. The CDR3 is made up of 17 amino acids. V lost 5 bases, J lost 7 bases, and 11 bases stayed unmatched. The V gene's germline CDR1 is SEHNR and CDR2 FQNEAQ (reference sequence). DNA of the CDR3: TGTGCCAGCAGCGCGGGACAGGGGAACGGGTGGAATTCACCCCTCCACTTT. Residues: CASSAGQGNGWNSPLHF.

In this sample, this clone turned up once. The J gene is TRBJ2-2, the V gene TRBV29-1; D remains ambiguous. Trimming shortened V by 5 bases and J by 6 bases, and 10 bases separated the two germline ends. The germline V gene has CDR1 SQVTM and CDR2 ANQGSEA. The CDR3 is 12 residues long. This chain's CDR3 is CSVLMSAGELFF. In DNA form, the CDR3 reads TGCAGCGTTTTAATGAGCGCCGGGGAGCTGTTTTTT.

This clone was seen a few times. The CDR3 nucleotides read TGTGCCAGCAGGCCGGGGGTTAATGAAAAACTGTTTTTT. Its protein product is CASRPGVNEKLFF. The V gene is TRBV6-5, the J gene TRBJ1-4, with D perhaps TRBD1 (5 bases). This CDR3 is 13 amino acids long. CDR1 is MNHEY, CDR2 SVGAGI, per germline. Trimming took off 6 bases at V and 4 bases at J, with 9 bases between the two ends.

The V and J genes are TRBV2 and TRBJ2-3; 10 bases match TRBD2. The CDR3 totals 15 residues. Trimming at V came to 4 bases and at J to 4 bases, leaving 5 bases not matched to a gene. The germline CDR1 and CDR2 sequences are SNHLY and FYNNEI. CDR3 sequence: CASSVEAGGADTQYF. The CDR3 DNA is TGTGCCAGCAGTGTAGAAGCGGGGGGGGCAGATACGCAGTATTTT.

The chain joins TRBV10-2 to TRBJ1-2; D is possibly TRBD1 (6 bases). V was cut by 1 base and J by 5 bases, with 11 bases left in between. This CDR3 has 14 amino acids. Germline V lookup: CDR1 WSHSY, CDR2 SAAADI. The CDR3 DNA is TGCGCCAGCAGTGAGTTTGTCAGGGGATATGGCTACACCTTC. It codes for CASSEFVRGYGYTF.

V gene TRBV9 combines with J gene TRBJ2-1; unclear D gene. Germline CDR1 SGDLS, CDR2 YYNGEE. The CDR3 length is 14 residues. V shed 4 bases and J shed 8 bases, with 16 bases lying between them. The CDR3 sequence is CASSPTPLLDEQFF. The CDR3 nucleotides are TGTGCCAGCAGCCCCACCCCCCTGCTCGATGAGCAGTTCTTC.

The gene calls are TRBV5-6 and TRBJ2-7, with 10 positions matching TRBD2. The V gene end was trimmed by 1 base and the J gene end by 5 bases; junction bases not matched to a gene: 9. The germline CDR1 and CDR2 sequences are SGHDT and YYEEEE. The CDR3 consists of 16 residues. Here the CDR3 DNA reads TGTGCCAGCAGCTTGAGGAGCGGGAGGGCCGTGAACGAGCAGTACTTC. Its translation is CASSLRSGRAVNEQYF. The entire variable domain, with the rest obtained from reference TRBV5-6 and TRBJ2-7, is as follows: DAGVTQSPTHLIKTRGQQVTLRCSPKSGHDTVSWYQQALGQGPQFIFQYYEEEERQRGNFPDRFSGHQFPNYSSELNVNALLLGDSALYLCASSLRSGRAVNEQYFGPGTRLTVT.

The chain joins TRBV15 to TRBJ1-2; D unresolved. CDR3 length equals 15 residues. CDR1 is LNHNV and CDR2 is YYDKDF in the germline V gene (reference sequence). V was cut by 4 bases and J by 4 bases, with 16 bases left in between. CDR3 DNA: TGTGCCACCAGCAATGTGGTGAGCCGGACCTATGGCTACACCTTC. This sequence encodes CATSNVVSRTYGYTF.

The chain employs TRBV2 and TRBJ1-6; D not resolved. There are 16 residues in the CDR3. The ends were cut back, 2 bases at V and 8 bases at J, with 16 bases in the middle. Germline V gene lookup returns CDR1 SNHLY and CDR2 FYNNEI. CDR3 loop: CASSEKPAALYSPLHF. CDR3 bases: TGTGCCAGCAGTGAAAAGCCAGCTGCATTATATTCACCCCTCCACTTT.